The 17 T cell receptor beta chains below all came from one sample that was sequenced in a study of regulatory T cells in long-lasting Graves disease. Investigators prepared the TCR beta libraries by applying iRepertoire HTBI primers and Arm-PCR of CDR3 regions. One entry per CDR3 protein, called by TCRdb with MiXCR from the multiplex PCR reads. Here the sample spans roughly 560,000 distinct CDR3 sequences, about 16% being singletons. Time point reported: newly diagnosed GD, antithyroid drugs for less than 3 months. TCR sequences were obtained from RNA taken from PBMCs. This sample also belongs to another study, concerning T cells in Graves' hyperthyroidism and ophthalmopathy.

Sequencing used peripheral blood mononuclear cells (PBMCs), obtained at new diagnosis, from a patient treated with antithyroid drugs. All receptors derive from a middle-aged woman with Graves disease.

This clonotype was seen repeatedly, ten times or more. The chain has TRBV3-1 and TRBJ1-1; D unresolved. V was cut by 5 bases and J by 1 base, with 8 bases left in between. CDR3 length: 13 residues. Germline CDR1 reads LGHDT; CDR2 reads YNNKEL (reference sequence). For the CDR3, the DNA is TGTGCCAGCAGCAAAGTTTGGAACACTGAAGCTTTCTTT. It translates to CASSKVWNTEAFF.

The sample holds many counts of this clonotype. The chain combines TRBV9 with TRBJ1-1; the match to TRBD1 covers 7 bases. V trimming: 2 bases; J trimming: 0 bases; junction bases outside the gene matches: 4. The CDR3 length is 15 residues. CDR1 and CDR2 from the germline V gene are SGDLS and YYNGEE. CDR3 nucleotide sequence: TGTGCCAGCAGCGTGGGGGGACAGTTGAACACTGAAGCTTTCTTT. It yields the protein CASSVGGQLNTEAFF.

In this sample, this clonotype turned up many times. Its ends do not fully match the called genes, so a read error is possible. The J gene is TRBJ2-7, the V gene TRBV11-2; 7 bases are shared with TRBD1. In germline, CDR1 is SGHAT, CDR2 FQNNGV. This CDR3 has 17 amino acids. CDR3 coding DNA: TGTGCCAGCAGCCTAGATTATTGGGGCTTAGGGGGCGACGAGCAGTACTTC. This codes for CASSLDYWGLGGDEQYF.

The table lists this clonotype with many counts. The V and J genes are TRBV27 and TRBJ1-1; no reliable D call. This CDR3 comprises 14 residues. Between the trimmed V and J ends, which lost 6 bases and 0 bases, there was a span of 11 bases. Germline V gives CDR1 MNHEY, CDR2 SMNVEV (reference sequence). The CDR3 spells CASRSADMNTEAFF. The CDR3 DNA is TGTGCCAGCAGAAGCGCCGACATGAACACTGAAGCTTTCTTT.

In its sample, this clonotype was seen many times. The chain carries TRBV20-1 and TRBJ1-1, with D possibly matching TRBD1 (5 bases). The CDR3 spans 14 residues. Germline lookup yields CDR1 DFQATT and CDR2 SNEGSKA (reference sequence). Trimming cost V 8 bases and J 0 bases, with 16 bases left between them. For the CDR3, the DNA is TGCAGTATCTTGGCCTACAGGTTGAACACTGAAGCTTTCTTT. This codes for CSILAYRLNTEAFF.

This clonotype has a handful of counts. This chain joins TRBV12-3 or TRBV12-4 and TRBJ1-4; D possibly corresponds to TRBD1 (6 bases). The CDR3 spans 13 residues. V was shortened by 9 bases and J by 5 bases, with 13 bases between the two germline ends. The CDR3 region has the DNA TGTGCCAGTAATAAGGGGGGGAATGAAAAACTGTTTTTT. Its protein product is CASNKGGNEKLFF.

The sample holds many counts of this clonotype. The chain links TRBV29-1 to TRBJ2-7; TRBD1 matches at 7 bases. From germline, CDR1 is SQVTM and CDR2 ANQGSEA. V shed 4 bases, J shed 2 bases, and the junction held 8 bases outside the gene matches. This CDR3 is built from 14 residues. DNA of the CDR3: TGCAGCGTTGGGGCACCGGGACAGACCTACGAGCAGTACTTC. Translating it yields CSVGAPGQTYEQYF.

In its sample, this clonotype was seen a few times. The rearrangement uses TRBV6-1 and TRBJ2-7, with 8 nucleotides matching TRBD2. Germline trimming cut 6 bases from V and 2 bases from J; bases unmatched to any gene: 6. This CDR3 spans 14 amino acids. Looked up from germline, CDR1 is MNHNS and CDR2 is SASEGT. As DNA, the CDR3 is TGTGCCAGCAGGGCAGGAGCGGGGGCCTACGAGCAGTACTTC. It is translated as CASRAGAGAYEQYF.

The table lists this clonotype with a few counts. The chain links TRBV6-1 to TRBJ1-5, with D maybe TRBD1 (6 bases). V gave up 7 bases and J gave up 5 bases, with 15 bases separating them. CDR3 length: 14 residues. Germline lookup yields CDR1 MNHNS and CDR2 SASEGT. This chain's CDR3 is CASTERGTDQPQHF. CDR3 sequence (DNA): TGTGCCAGCACAGAGAGGGGGACGGATCAGCCCCAGCATTTT.

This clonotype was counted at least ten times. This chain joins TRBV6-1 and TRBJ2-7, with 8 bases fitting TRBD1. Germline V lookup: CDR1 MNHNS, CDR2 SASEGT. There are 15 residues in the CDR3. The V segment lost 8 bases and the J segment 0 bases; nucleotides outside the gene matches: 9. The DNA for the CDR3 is TGTGCCAGCGGGGAAGGACAGGGTTACTCCTACGAGCAGTACTTC. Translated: CASGEGQGYSYEQYF.

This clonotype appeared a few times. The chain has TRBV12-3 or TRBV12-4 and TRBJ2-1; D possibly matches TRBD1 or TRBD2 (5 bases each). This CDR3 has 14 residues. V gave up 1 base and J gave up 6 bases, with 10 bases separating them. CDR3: CASSLGGAFNEQFF. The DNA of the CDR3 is TGTGCCAGCAGTTTAGGAGGGGCCTTCAATGAGCAGTTCTTC.

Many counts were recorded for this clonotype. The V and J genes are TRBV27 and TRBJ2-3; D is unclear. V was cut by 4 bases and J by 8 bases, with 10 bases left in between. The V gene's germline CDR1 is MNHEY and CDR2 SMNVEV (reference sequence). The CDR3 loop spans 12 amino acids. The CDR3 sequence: CASSSMGGTQYF. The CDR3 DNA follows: TGTGCCAGCAGTTCGATGGGTGGTACGCAGTATTTT.

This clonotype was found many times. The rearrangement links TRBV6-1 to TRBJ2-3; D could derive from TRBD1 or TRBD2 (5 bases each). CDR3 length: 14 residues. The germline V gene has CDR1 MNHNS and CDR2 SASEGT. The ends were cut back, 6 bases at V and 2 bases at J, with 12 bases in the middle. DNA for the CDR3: TGTGCCAGCAGCCTGAGGGGCCCCACAGATACGCAGTATTTT. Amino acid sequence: CASSLRGPTDTQYF.

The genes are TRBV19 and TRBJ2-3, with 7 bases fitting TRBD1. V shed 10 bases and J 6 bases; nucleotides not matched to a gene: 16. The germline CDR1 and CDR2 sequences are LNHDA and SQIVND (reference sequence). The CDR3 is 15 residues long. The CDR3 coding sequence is TGTGCCACCACCCCACTCGGGACAGTTTATGATACGCAGTATTTT. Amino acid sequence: CATTPLGTVYDTQYF. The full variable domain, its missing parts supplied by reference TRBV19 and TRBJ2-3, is DGGITQSPKYLFRKEGQNVTLSCEQNLNHDAMYWYRQDPGQGLRLIYYSQIVNDFQKGDIAEGYSVSREKKESFPLTVTSAQKNPTAFYLCATTPLGTVYDTQYFGPGTRLTVL.

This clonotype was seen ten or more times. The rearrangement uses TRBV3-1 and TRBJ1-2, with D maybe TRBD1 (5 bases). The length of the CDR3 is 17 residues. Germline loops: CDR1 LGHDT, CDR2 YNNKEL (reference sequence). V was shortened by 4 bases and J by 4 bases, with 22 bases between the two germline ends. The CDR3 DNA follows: TGTGCCAGCAGCCCTGACGGCCGGGGGGAAGGGATCTATGGCTACACCTTC. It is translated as CASSPDGRGEGIYGYTF.

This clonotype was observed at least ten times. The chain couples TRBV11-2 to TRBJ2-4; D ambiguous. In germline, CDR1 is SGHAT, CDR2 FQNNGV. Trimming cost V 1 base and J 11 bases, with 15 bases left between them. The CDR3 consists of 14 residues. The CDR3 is CASSLVAAPLLQYF. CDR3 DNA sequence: TGTGCCAGCAGCTTAGTGGCAGCTCCCCTCCTTCAGTACTTC.

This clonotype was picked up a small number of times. The CDR3 DNA reads TGTGCCATCAGGGAACATATGAACACTGAAGCTTTCTTT. Its translation is CAIREHMNTEAFF. The rearrangement uses TRBV10-3 and TRBJ1-1, with D unclear. V shed 6 bases and J shed 0 bases, with 8 bases lying between them. The CDR3 length is 13 residues. CDR1 ENHRY and CDR2 SYGVKD come from the germline V gene.